The source of this T cell receptor (beta chain) is a study of blood T cell repertoires in COVID-19 (dated by TCRdb to 2020 to 2022). Broadly, across the study: The collaborator samples originated in the United States, Italy and Spain and spanned the acute and convalescent phases of COVID-19. The repertoires were released in a freely available public database intended as a resource for research on the immune response to SARS-CoV-2. Where available, HLA class I and class II types were taken from metadata supplied by the sample provider and were not determined by assay-based typing. A de-identified subject ID, COVID-19 status, age in years and sex were almost always included in the sample metadata. The prospective study material was composed of cDNA or gDNA derived from T cells, B-cell-depleted T cells, or PBMCs. Subjects who had been exposed to COVID-19, were actively infected with it, or had recovered from it provided the deeply sampled blood TCRbeta repertoires that made up the dataset. Samples came from the ongoing ImmuneRACE study (first 160 participants) plus 1,254 subjects from 6 global collaborators.

Broader findings and caveats from the paper: The quantity of clinical and demographic metadata differed by source and by participant and was supplied without curation.

V loses 4 bases of germline sequence and J loses 5 bases, and the interval between the two ends is 12 bases. There are 13 amino acids in the CDR3, from cysteine to phenylalanine inclusive. CDR3 DNA is the only sequence kept; it has 39 bases, read in frame from the first base. CDR1 and CDR2 are drawn from the germline V gene: SGHDT, YYEEEE. Note on this clone: This clone's antigen is unknown. Base-call qualities are not available, and no considerably larger clone is one nucleotide away.

Collaborating institutions collected whole blood in K2EDTA tubes following their own protocols. Collaborator samples were shipped for TCRbeta analysis as frozen whole blood, isolated PBMCs, or DNA extracted from either sample type. TCRbeta CDR3 regions were amplified from genomic DNA by means of the immunoSEQ Assay, a bias-controlled multiplex PCR. In the paper's pipeline: Within the assay, amplification of reference gene primers was used to estimate how many nucleated cells each sample contained. To quantify the absolute abundance of each unique TCRbeta CDR3 rearrangement, sequence reads were collapsed and filtered. Productive Simpson clonality was computed per sample as the square root of Simpson's diversity index over productive rearrangements. Not all clones reach the TCRdb copy of this immuneACCESS table, which keeps in-frame sequences only. Checked studies attribute under half of the gap to unresolved V genes and leave the rest unexplained. V, J and clone size were drawn from that table, and D and trimming were deduced from the DNA. The sample contains more than 95,000 clones, 70% to 90% of them found a single time. The ten largest clones represent under 3% of the sample.

Recombination connected TRBV5-6 to TRBJ1-2, with the D gene not clear enough to name. Sequenced: peripheral blood. The sequence was obtained from a man in his thirties or forties with acute or convalescent COVID-19. The DNA sequence is TGTGCCAGCAGCCCCGGTGCGGATTATGGCTACACCTTC. The resulting protein is CASSPGADYGYTF.